This TCR beta chain was retrieved from a study of T cell changes during pregnancy in multiple sclerosis. TCRdb's table, derived via immunoSEQ multiplex PCR, lists solely in-frame clones and lacks some. The sample includes some 8,700 clones, about nine tenths of them seen just once. Within the sample, this clone is large. The CDR3 extends over 13 amino acids. The chain couples TRBV21-1 to TRBJ1-5; no check of the table's D call, TRBD1, against the DNA was made. TRBV21-1 is listed as a pseudogene. This sequence originates from a female donor in good health, enrolled as a control in a pregnancy study. This sample comprised CD8+ T cells from peripheral blood mononuclear cells, obtained in the first trimester of pregnancy. Here the CDR3 reads CASSKGKGQPQHF. DNA of the CDR3: TGTGCCAGCAGCAAAGGGAAGGGGCAGCCCCAGCATTTT.